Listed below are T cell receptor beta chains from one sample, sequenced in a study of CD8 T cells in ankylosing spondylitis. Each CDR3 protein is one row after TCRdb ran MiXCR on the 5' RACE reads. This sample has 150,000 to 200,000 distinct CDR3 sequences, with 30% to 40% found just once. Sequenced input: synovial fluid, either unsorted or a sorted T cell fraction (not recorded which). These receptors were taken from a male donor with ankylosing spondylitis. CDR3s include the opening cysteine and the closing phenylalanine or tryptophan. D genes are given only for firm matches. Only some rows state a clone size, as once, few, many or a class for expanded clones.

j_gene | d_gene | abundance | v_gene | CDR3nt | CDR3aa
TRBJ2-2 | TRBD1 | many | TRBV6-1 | TGTGCCAGCACCGGACAGGGGAACACCGGGGAGCTGTTTTTT | CASTGQGNTGELFF
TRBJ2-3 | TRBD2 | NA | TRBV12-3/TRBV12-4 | TGTGCCAGCAGTGCTAGCGGGGGCCCCACAGATACGCAGTATTTT | CASSASGGPTDTQYF
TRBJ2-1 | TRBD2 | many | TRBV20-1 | TGCAGTGCTCCTACCGGGACTAGCTCCTACAATGAGCAGTTCTTC | CSAPTGTSSYNEQFF
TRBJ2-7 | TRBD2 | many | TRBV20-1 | TGCAGTGCTAGTGCGAGCGGGAGTTTCTACGAGCAGTACTTC | CSASASGSFYEQYF
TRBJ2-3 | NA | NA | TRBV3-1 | TGTGCCAGCAGCCTAGGACGTACTAGCACAGATACGCAGTATTTT | CASSLGRTSTDTQYF
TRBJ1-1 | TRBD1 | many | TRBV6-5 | TGTGCCAGCAGTTACGGGGACAGGGGGTACAACATGAACACTGAAGCTTTCTTT | CASSYGDRGYNMNTEAFF
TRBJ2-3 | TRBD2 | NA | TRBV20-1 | TGCAGTGCTAGAGCTAGCGGGAGGGCCACAGATACGCAGTATTTT | CSARASGRATDTQYF
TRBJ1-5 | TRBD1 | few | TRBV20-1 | TGCAGTGCTAGAGATCTCGGCAGGGGGGTTAGCAATCAGCCCCAGCATTTT | CSARDLGRGVSNQPQHF
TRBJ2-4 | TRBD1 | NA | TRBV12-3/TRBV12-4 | TGTGCCAGCAGCGACCGGGACAGGGCGGTAAACATTCAGTACTTC | CASSDRDRAVNIQYF
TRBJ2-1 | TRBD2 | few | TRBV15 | TGTGCCACCAGCTTTCAAACTAGCGGGAGGGACAATGAGCAGTTCTTC | CATSFQTSGRDNEQFF
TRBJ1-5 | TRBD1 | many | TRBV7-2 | TGTGCCAGCAGCTTCCCGGGACAGGGTGATCAGCCCCAGCATTTT | CASSFPGQGDQPQHF
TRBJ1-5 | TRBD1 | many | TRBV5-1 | TGCGCCAGCAGCCCCGGACAGGGTAGCAATCAGCCCCAGCATTTT | CASSPGQGSNQPQHF
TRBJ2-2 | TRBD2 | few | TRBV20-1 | TGCAGTGCTAGCCGAGCGGGAGGGGCCGGGGAGCTGTTTTTT | CSASRAGGAGELFF
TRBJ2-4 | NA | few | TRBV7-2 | TGTGCCAGCAGCTTATCCGGGGAAGCCAAAAACATTCAGTACTTC | CASSLSGEAKNIQYF
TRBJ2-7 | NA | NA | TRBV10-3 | TGTGCCATCGCCCCTTCGGCAGCCTACGAGCAGTACTTC | CAIAPSAAYEQYF
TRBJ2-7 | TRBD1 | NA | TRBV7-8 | TGTGCCAGCAACCGGGACAGGGGATACGAGCAGTACTTC | CASNRDRGYEQYF
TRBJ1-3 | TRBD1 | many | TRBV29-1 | TGCAGCGCTCGGACAGGGGGAACAGGAAACACCATATATTTT | CSARTGGTGNTIYF
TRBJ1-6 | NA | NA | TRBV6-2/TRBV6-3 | TGTGCCAGCAGCACCCAGAGCTCCTATAATTCACCCCTCCACTTT | CASSTQSSYNSPLHF
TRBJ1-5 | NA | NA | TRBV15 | TGTGCCACCAGCAGAGTAAGGGGGTACTCGTTAAATCAGCCCCAGCATTTT | CATSRVRGYSLNQPQHF
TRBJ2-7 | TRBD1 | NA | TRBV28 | TGTGCCAGCAGTGATCCGGGACAGGGGAAACACGAGCAGTACTTC | CASSDPGQGKHEQYF
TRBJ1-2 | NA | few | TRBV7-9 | TGTGCCAGCAGCTTACGCAATATAGTAGACTATGGCTACACCTTC | CASSLRNIVDYGYTF
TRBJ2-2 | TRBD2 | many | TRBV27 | TGTGCCAGCAGTTTAGACCCAAGAGCGGGATGGACCGGGGAGCTGTTTTTT | CASSLDPRAGWTGELFF
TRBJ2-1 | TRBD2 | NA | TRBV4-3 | TGCGCCAGCAGCCAAGCGCGTAGCGGGAGGGTCGATGAGCAGTTCTTC | CASSQARSGRVDEQFF
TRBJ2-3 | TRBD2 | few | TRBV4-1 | TGCGCCAGCAGCCAAGCACGACTAGCGGGGGGAAAGGGAGATACGCAGTATTTT | CASSQARLAGGKGDTQYF
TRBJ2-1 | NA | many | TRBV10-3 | TGTGCCATCAGTGCCTCCGGCTATGGAGAGCAGTTCTTC | CAISASGYGEQFF
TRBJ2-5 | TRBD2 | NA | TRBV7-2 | TGTGCCAGCAGGCGCGGGGGACCCCGAGAGACCCAGTACTTC | CASRRGGPRETQYF
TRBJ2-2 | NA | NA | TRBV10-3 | TGTGCCATCAGTGGGGGCGGGCCCACCGGGGAGCTGTTTTTT | CAISGGGPTGELFF
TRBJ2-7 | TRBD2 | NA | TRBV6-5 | TGTGCCAGCAGCTATGGACTAGCGGGAGGTCGGGAGTACTTC | CASSYGLAGGREYF
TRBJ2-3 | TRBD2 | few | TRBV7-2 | TGTGCCAGCAGCTTAGCACCTAGGACTAGCGGGAGAACAGATACGCAGTATTTT | CASSLAPRTSGRTDTQYF
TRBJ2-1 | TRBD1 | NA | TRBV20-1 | TGCAGTGCGATACCGGGACAGCGTCCCCTCTCCTACAATGAGCAGTTCTTC | CSAIPGQRPLSYNEQFF
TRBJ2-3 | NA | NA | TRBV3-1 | TGTGCCAGCACCGAAGGGGGCACAGATACGCAGTATTTT | CASTEGGTDTQYF
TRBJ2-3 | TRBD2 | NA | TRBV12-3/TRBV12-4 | TGTGCCAGCAGTTTAAATAGCGGGGGGAGCACAGATACGCAGTATTTT | CASSLNSGGSTDTQYF
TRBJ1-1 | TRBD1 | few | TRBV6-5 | TGTGCCAGCAGTTACTTAACCACAGGGGTAACTGAAGCTTTCTTT | CASSYLTTGVTEAFF
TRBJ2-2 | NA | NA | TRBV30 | TGTGCCTGGAGTTTTACATTAACAGGGATCCCTCGCCGGGAGCTGTTTTTT | CAWSFTLTGIPRRELFF
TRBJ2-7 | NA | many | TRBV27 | TGTCCCGCCCTTCGGGTTGGCTACGAGCAGTACTTC | CPALRVGYEQYF
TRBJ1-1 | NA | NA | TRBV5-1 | TGCGCCAGCTCCCTGGGGGGGATTGCAATGAACACTGAAGCTTTCTTT | CASSLGGIAMNTEAFF
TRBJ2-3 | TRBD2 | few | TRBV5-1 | TGCGCCAGCAGCTGGCTTAAGCGGGAGGGCCCAGATACGCAGTATTTT | CASSWLKREGPDTQYF
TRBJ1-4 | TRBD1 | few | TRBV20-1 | TGCAGTGCTATACAGGGGGGGTTGGAAAAACTGTTTTTT | CSAIQGGLEKLFF
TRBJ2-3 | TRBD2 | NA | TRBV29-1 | TGCAGCGTTTGGGGCGGGGGGACAGATACGCAGTATTTT | CSVWGGGTDTQYF
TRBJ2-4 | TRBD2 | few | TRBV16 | TGTGCCAGCAGCTCGTTGACTAGCGTAATGGACATTCAGTACTTC | CASSSLTSVMDIQYF
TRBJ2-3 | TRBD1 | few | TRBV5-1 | TGCGCCAGCAGCTTACGGGACAGGGGAGATACGCAGTATTTT | CASSLRDRGDTQYF
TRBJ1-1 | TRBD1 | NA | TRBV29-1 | TGCAGCGCCGGGACAGGGAACACTGAAGCTTTCTTT | CSAGTGNTEAFF
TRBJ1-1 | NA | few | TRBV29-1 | TGCAGCGTTGACAGGGTGACGAGTACTGAAGCTTTCTTT | CSVDRVTSTEAFF
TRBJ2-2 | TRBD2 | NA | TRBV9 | TGTGCCAGCAGCGTCCAGCGGGAGATTTTAACCGGGGAGCTGTTTTTT | CASSVQREILTGELFF
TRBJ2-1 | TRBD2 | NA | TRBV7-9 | TGTGCCAGCAGCGATTTAACGGGACTAGCATCCTACAATGAGCAGTTCTTC | CASSDLTGLASYNEQFF
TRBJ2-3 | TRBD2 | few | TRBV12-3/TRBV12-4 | TGTGCCAGCAGTTTAGCGTACAGCGGGAGAGATACGCAGTATTTT | CASSLAYSGRDTQYF
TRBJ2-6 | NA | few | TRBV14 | TGTGCCAGCTCTGGGGCCAACGTCCTGACTTTC | CASSGANVLTF
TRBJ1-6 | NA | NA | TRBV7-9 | TGTGCCAGCAGCTTAAACCCGGGGACACCCCTCCACTTT | CASSLNPGTPLHF
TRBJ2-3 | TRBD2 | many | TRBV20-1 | TGCAGTGCTAGCGGATTGGCGGGAGGTGGGAAGGATACGCAGTATTTT | CSASGLAGGGKDTQYF
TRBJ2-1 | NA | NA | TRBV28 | TGTGCCAGCATGGGTGGTGGGGATGAGCAGTTCTTC | CASMGGGDEQFF
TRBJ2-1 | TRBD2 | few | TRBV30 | TGTGCCTGGAGTGTACGTAGCGGGTGGCGTGAGCAGTTCTTC | CAWSVRSGWREQFF
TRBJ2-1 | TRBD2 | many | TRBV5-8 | TGTGCCAGCAGCCTTAGCGGGGGGAGCTACAATGAGCAGTTCTTC | CASSLSGGSYNEQFF
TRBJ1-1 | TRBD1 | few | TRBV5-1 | TGCGCCAGCAGCTTGGGGTTAAGGGGGCAGGGCGATACTGAAGCTTTCTTT | CASSLGLRGQGDTEAFF